Below are 15 T cell receptor beta chains sequenced from a single sample in a study of control samples from healthy donors and cancer patients. The data were produced by immunoSEQ multiplex PCR, yet TCRdb's version contains in-frame clones alone and is incomplete. The sample has 55,000 to 75,000 clones, around 87% seen once; the top ten hold under 2.5%. Specimen: PBMCs. The receptor set was obtained from a woman in her forties or fifties with head and neck cancer.

Only a few counts were recorded for this clone. The rearrangement joins TRBV28 to TRBJ2-3; 8 nucleotides agree with TRBD2. Germline V gene lookup returns CDR1 MDHEN and CDR2 SYDVKM. With V trimmed by 4 bases and J by 2 bases, 8 bases remained unmatched. This CDR3 is 16 amino acids long. CDR3 coding DNA: TGTGCCAGCAGTTCCCCGGGTAGCGGGGACACAGATACGCAGTATTTT. Residues: CASSSPGSGDTDTQYF.

The chain links TRBV27 to TRBJ1-1; D not resolved. The CDR3 runs to 17 residues. V was pared by 3 bases and J by 5 bases, with 22 bases between. The V gene's germline CDR1 is MNHEY and CDR2 SMNVEV (reference sequence). Here the CDR3 DNA reads TGTGCCAGCAGTTTGAGAGGTACCGGGTATGGGGATACTGAAGCTTTCTTT. It translates to CASSLRGTGYGDTEAFF.

This chain uses TRBV19 with TRBJ2-1, with D perhaps given as TRBD1 or TRBD2 (9 bases each). There are 18 residues in the CDR3. V lost 5 bases and J lost 6, with 26 bases in between. CDR1 and CDR2 (germline): LNHDA, SQIVND (reference sequence). CDR3: CASSSPRGGQGKSNEQFF. The CDR3 DNA reads as TGTGCCAGTAGTTCCCCGCGGGGGGGACAGGGTAAAAGCAATGAGCAGTTCTTC.

The chain has TRBV9 and TRBJ1-1; D is possibly TRBD1 (6 bases). The V end was cut by 4 bases, the J end by 11 bases, with 15 bases between. Germline CDR1 reads SGDLS; CDR2 reads YYNGEE. The CDR3 has 12 amino acids. The CDR3, as DNA: TGTGCCAGCAGCCCAACAGGGATCGGGGCTTTCTTT. Its protein is CASSPTGIGAFF.

CDR3 protein: CSVRDGDQPQHF. DNA for the CDR3: TGCAGCGTCCGGGACGGTGATCAGCCCCAGCATTTT. The chain uses TRBV29-1 and TRBJ1-5, with D perhaps matching TRBD1 (5 bases). V was shortened by 6 bases and J by 5 bases, with 11 bases between the two germline ends. CDR1 SQVTM and CDR2 ANQGSEA come from the germline V gene. CDR3 length equals 12 residues.

This clone was seen just once. The genes are TRBV19 and TRBJ2-1; unclear D gene. This CDR3 spans 11 amino acids. CDR1 LNHDA and CDR2 SQIVND come from the germline V gene (reference sequence). Trimming stripped 7 bases from V and 7 bases from J, with 8 bases between. DNA for the CDR3: TGTGCCAGTATGACACGGAATGAGCAGTTCTTC. This encodes CASMTRNEQFF. The full variable domain, its missing parts supplied by reference TRBV19 and TRBJ2-1, is DGGITQSPKYLFRKEGQNVTLSCEQNLNHDAMYWYRQDPGQGLRLIYYSQIVNDFQKGDIAEGYSVSREKKESFPLTVTSAQKNPTAFYLCASMTRNEQFFGPGTRLTVL.

The V gene is TRBV5-1, the J gene TRBJ2-5, with 10 bases matching TRBD2. V lost 1 base to trimming and J lost 7 bases; unmatched junction nucleotides: 7. This CDR3 is 15 amino acids long. Looked up from germline, CDR1 is SGHRS and CDR2 is YFSETQ. The CDR3 DNA sequence: TGCGCCAGCAGCTTGAGCGGGGGGGCGGTGGCGACCCAGTACTTC. Translated, it gives CASSLSGGAVATQYF.

The V and J genes are TRBV28 and TRBJ1-2; TRBD1 agrees at 8 bases. This CDR3 has 15 residues. The germline CDR1 and CDR2 sequences are MDHEN and SYDVKM. The V and J ends lost 5 bases and 3 bases, in that order; junction bases with no gene match: 8. In DNA, the CDR3 is TGTGCCAGCAGTGAGACAGGGGAAGAGGACTATGGCTACACCTTC. It translates to CASSETGEEDYGYTF.

The V call is TRBV5-1, the J call TRBJ2-7, with 10 bases fitting TRBD1. The CDR3 is made up of 15 amino acids. Looked up from germline, CDR1 is SGHRS and CDR2 is YFSETQ. The ends lost 4 bases at V and 1 base at J; junction bases unmatched: 5. The CDR3 protein is CASSVTGGASYEQYF. In DNA, the CDR3 is TGCGCCAGCAGCGTGACAGGGGGCGCGTCCTACGAGCAGTACTTC.

The chain joins TRBV30 to TRBJ1-2; D gene ambiguous. V lost 1 base and J 2 bases, leaving 8 bases between the germline ends. CDR3 length equals 13 residues. Germline-derived CDR1 and CDR2 are GTSNPN and SVGIG (reference sequence). The CDR3 DNA reads as TGTGCCTGGAGTGAACGGAGGAACTATGGCTACACCTTC. Translated, it gives CAWSERRNYGYTF.

The V gene is TRBV19, the J gene TRBJ2-1; 7 positions match TRBD2. CDR1 and CDR2 (germline): LNHDA, SQIVND (reference sequence). This CDR3 region has 13 residues. The V gene end was trimmed by 6 bases and the J gene end by 4 bases; junction bases not matched to a gene: 3. This CDR3 reads CASRMRGYNEQFF. Here the CDR3 DNA reads TGTGCCAGTAGAATGCGGGGGTACAATGAGCAGTTCTTC.

Only a few counts were recorded for this clone. CDR3 sequence reads: CASSPPVGEQYF. The CDR3 DNA sequence: TGTGCCAGCTCACCACCGGTAGGCGAGCAGTACTTC. The V call is TRBV18, the J call TRBJ2-7, with D unclear. The CDR3 has 12 residues. The germline gives CDR1 KGHSH, CDR2 LQKENI. Trimming stripped 0 bases from V and 6 bases from J, with 6 bases between.

This clone has only a few counts. The chain joins TRBV2 to TRBJ1-3; no clear D gene. The length of the CDR3 is 14 residues. CDR1 and CDR2 (germline): SNHLY, FYNNEI. Trimming removed 6 bases from V and 0 bases from J, with 9 bases in between. CDR3 amino acids: CASRTEGSGNTIYF. The DNA for the CDR3 is TGTGCCAGCAGAACGGAGGGCTCTGGAAACACCATATATTTT.

The rearrangement uses TRBV30 and TRBJ1-5; D unclear. The CDR3 extends over 14 amino acids. V was pared by 4 bases and J by 4 bases, with 14 bases between. CDR1 is GTSNPN, CDR2 SVGIG, per germline (reference sequence). CDR3 DNA sequence: TGTGCCTGGAACTCGGGCAGCTTAAATCAGCCCCAGCATTTT. Amino acids: CAWNSGSLNQPQHF. The variable domain in full, completed from reference TRBV30 and TRBJ1-5, reads SQTIHQWPATLVQPVGSPLSLECTVEGTSNPNLYWYRQAAGRGLQLLFYSVGIGQISSEVPQNLSASRPQDRQFILSSKKLLLSDSGFYLCAWNSGSLNQPQHFGDGTRLSIL.

The rearrangement uses TRBV7-6 and TRBJ1-1; possible D gene TRBD1, 6 bases. Germline V CDR1 and CDR2: SGHVS, FNYEAQ. V lost 5 bases and J 4 bases, leaving 17 bases between the germline ends. The CDR3 consists of 15 residues. CDR3 DNA sequence: TGTGCCAGCAGCACCCCCGGGGGGGGCCGCACTGAAGCTTTCTTT. Its protein product is CASSTPGGGRTEAFF.